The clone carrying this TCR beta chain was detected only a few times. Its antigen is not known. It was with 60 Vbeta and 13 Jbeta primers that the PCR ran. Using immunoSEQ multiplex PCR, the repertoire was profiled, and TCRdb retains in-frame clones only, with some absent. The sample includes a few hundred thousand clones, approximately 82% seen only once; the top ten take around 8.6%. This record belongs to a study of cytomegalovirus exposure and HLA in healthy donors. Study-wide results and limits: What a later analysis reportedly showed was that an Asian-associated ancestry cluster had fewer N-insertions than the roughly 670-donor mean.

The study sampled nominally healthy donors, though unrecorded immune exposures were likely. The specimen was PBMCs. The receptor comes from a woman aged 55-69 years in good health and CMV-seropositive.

The DNA of the CDR3 is TGTGCCAGCTCACCAGCCCAGGGAGGAGCCTACGAGCAGTACTTC. Translation gives CASSPAQGGAYEQYF. V is TRBV18 and J is TRBJ2-7, with TRBD2 as a possible D gene (6 bases). The CDR3 has 15 amino acids. Trimming removed 2 bases at V and 2 bases at J, with 13 bases between. Germline V gives CDR1 KGHSH, CDR2 LQKENI.